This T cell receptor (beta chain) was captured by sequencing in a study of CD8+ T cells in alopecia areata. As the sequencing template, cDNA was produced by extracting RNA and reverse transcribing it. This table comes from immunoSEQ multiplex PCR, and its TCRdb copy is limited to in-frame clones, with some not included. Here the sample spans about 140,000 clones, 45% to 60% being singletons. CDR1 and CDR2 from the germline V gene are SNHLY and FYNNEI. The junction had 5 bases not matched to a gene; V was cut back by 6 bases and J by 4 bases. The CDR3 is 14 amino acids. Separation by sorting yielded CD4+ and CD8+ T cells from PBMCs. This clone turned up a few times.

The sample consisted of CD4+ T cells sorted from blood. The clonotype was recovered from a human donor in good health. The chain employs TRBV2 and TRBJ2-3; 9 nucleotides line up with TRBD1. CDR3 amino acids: CASSHRGRADTQYF. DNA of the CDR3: TGTGCCAGCAGCCACAGGGGGCGCGCAGATACGCAGTATTTT.